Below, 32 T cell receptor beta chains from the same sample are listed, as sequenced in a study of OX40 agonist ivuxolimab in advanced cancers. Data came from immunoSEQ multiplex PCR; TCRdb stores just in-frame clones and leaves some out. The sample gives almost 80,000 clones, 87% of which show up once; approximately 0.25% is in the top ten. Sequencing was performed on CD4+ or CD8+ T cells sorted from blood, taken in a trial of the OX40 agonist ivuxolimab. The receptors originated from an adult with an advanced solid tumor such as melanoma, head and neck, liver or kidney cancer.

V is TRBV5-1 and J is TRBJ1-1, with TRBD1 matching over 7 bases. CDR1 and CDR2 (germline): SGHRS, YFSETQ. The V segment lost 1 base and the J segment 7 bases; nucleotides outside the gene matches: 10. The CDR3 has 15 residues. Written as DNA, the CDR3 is TGCGCCAGCAGCTTGATAAGGGGGCGCGAGGATGAAGCTTTCTTT. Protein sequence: CASSLIRGREDEAFF.

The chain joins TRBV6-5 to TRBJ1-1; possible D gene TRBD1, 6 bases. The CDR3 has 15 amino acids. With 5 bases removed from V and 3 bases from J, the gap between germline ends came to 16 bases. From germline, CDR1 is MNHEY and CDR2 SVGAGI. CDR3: CASSPQGLGDTEAFF. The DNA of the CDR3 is TGTGCCAGCAGTCCCCAGGGGTTAGGGGACACTGAAGCTTTCTTT.

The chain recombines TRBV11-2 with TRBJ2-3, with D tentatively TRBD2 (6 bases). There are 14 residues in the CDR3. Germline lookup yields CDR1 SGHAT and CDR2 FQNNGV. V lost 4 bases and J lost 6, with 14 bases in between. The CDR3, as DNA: TGTGCCAGCAGCTGGATAGCGGCCACGGATACGCAGTATTTT. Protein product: CASSWIAATDTQYF.

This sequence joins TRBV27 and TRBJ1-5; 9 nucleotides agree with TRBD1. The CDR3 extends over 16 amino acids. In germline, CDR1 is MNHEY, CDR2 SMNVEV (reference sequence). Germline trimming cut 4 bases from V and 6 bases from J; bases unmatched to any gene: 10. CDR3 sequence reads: CASSWTGQGGGQPQHF. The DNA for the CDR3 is TGTGCCAGCAGTTGGACGGGACAGGGAGGGGGTCAGCCCCAGCATTTT.

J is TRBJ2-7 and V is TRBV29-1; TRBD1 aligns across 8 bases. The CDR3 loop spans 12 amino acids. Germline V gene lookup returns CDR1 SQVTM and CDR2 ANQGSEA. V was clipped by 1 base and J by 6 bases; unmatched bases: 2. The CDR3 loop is CSVEVQGGEQYF. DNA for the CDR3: TGCAGCGTTGAAGTACAGGGGGGCGAGCAGTACTTC.

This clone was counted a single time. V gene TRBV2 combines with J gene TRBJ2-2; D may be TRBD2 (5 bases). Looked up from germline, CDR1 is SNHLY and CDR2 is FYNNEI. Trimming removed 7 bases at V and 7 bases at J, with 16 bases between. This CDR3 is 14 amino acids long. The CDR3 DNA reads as TGTGCCAGCAAGGGTACTAGTTCCGGCGGGGAGCTGTTTTTT. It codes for CASKGTSSGGELFF.

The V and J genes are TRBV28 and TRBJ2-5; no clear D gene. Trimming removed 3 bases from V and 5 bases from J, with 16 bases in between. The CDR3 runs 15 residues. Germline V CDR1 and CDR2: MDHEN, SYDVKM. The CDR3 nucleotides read TGTGCCAGCAGTTTTCCTATGGCCCCTGGGGAGACCCAGTACTTC. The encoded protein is CASSFPMAPGETQYF.

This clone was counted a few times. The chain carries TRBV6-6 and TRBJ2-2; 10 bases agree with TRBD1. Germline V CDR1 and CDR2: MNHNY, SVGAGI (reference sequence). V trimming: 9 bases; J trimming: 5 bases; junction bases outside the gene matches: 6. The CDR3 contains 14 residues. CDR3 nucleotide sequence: TGTGCCAGTTTACCGGGACAGGGGACCGGGGAGCTGTTTTTT. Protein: CASLPGQGTGELFF.

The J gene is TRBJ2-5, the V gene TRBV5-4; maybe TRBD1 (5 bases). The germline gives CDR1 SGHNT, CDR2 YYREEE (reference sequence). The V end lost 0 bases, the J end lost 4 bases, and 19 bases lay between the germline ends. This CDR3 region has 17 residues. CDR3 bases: TGTGCCAGCAGCTTGGCCAACATGGGCAGGGATAGAGAGACCCAGTACTTC. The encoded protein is CASSLANMGRDRETQYF.

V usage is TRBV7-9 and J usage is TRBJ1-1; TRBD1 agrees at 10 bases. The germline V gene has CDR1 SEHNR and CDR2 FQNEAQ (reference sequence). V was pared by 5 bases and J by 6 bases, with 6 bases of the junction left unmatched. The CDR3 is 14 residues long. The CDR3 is CASSLRGTGAEAFF. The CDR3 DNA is TGTGCCAGCAGCCTTCGGGGGACAGGGGCTGAAGCTTTCTTT.

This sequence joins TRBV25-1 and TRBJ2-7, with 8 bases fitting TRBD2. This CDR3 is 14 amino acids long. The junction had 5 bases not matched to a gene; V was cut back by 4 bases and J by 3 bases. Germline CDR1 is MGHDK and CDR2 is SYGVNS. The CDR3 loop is CASSGPAGVYEQYF. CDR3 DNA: TGTGCCAGCAGTGGACCAGCGGGGGTCTACGAGCAGTACTTC.

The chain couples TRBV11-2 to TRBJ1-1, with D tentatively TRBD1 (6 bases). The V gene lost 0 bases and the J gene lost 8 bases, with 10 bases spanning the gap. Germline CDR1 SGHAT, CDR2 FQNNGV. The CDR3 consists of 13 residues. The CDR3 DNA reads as TGTGCCAGCAGCTTAGAAGGGGGACGGGAAGCTTTCTTT. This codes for CASSLEGGREAFF.

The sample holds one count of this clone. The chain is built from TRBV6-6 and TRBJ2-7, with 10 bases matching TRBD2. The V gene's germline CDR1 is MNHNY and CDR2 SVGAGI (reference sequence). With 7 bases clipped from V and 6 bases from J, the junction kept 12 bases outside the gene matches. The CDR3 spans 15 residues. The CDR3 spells CASKDGLAGVTEQYF. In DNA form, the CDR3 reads TGTGCCAGCAAGGATGGGCTAGCGGGAGTAACCGAGCAGTACTTC.

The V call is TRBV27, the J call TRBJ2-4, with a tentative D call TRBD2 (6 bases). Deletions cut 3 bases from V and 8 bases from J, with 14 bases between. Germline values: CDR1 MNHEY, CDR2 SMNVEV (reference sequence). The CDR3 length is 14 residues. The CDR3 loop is CASSLAGSGHIQYF. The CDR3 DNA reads TGTGCCAGCAGTTTGGCGGGGTCTGGGCACATTCAGTACTTC.

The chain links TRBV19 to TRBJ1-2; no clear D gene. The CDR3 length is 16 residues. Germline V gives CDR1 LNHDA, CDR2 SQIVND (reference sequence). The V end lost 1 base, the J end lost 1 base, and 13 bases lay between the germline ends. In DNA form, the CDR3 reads TGTGCCAGTAGTATAGTTTATGGCTCTTATAACTATGGCTACACCTTC. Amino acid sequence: CASSIVYGSYNYGYTF. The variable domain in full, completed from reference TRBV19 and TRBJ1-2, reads DGGITQSPKYLFRKEGQNVTLSCEQNLNHDAMYWYRQDPGQGLRLIYYSQIVNDFQKGDIAEGYSVSREKKESFPLTVTSAQKNPTAFYLCASSIVYGSYNYGYTFGSGTRLTVV.

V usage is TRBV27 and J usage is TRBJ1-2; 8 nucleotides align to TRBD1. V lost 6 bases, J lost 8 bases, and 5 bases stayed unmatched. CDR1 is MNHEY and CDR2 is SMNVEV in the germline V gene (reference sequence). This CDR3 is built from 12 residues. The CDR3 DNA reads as TGTGCCAGCAGCCATACAGGGGGAGGCTACACCTTC. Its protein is CASSHTGGGYTF.

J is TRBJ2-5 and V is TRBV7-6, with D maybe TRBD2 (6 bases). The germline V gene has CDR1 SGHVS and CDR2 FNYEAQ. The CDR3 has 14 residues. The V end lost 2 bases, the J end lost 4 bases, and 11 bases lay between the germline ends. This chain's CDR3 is CASSLFEGGETQYF. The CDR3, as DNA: TGTGCCAGCAGCTTATTTGAGGGAGGAGAGACCCAGTACTTC.

CDR3: CASSPRAGETQYF. The CDR3 DNA follows: TGTGCCAGTAGCCCCAGGGCGGGGGAGACCCAGTACTTC. This chain links TRBV19 with TRBJ2-5; possible D gene TRBD2, 6 bases. V was trimmed by 6 bases and J by 5 bases, leaving 13 bases between them. The CDR3 contains 13 residues. CDR1 and CDR2 (germline): LNHDA, SQIVND (reference sequence). The full variable domain, in which reference TRBV19 and TRBJ2-5 provide the parts outside the CDR3, is DGGITQSPKYLFRKEGQNVTLSCEQNLNHDAMYWYRQDPGQGLRLIYYSQIVNDFQKGDIAEGYSVSREKKESFPLTVTSAQKNPTAFYLCASSPRAGETQYFGPGTRLLVL.

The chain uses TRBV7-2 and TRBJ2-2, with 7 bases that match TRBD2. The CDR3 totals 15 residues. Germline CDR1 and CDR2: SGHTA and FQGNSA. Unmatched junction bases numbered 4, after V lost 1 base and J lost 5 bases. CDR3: CASSLVGRGTGELFF. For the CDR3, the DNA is TGTGCCAGCAGCTTAGTAGGGAGGGGAACCGGGGAGCTGTTTTTT.

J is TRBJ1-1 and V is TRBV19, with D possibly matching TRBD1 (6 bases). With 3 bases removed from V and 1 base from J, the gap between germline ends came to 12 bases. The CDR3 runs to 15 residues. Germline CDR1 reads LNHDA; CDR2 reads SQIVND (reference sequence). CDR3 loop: CASSIGATGNTEAFF. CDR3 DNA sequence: TGTGCCAGTAGTATCGGGGCGACAGGGAACACTGAAGCTTTCTTT.

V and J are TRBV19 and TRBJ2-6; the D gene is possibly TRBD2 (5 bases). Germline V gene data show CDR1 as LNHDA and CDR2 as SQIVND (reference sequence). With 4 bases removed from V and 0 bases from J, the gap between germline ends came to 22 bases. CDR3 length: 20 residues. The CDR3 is CASSRRFGSLELSGANVLTF. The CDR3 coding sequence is TGTGCCAGTAGTAGGAGGTTTGGGAGTCTGGAGCTCTCTGGGGCCAACGTCCTGACTTTC. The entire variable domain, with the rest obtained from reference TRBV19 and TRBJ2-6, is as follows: DGGITQSPKYLFRKEGQNVTLSCEQNLNHDAMYWYRQDPGQGLRLIYYSQIVNDFQKGDIAEGYSVSREKKESFPLTVTSAQKNPTAFYLCASSRRFGSLELSGANVLTFGAGSRLTVL.

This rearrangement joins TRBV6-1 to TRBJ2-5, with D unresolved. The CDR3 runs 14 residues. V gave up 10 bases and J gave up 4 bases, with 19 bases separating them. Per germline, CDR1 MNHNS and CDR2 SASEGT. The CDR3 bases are TGTGCCACCCGCTCAGAGGCGGAGAGAGAGACCCAGTACTTC. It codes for CATRSEAERETQYF.

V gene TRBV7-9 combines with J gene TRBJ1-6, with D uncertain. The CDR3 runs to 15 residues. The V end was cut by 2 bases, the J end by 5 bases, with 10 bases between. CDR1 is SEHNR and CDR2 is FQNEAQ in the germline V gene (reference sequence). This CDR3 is CASSLYDINNSPLHF. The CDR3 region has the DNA TGTGCCAGCAGCTTATATGACATAAATAATTCACCCCTCCACTTT.

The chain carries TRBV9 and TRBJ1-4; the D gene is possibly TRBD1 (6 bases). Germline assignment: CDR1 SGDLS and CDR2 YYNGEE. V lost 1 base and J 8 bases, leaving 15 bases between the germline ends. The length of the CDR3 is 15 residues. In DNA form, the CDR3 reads TGTGCCAGCAGCGTACAGGGGCTTGGTGGCGAAAAACTGTTTTTT. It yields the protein CASSVQGLGGEKLFF.

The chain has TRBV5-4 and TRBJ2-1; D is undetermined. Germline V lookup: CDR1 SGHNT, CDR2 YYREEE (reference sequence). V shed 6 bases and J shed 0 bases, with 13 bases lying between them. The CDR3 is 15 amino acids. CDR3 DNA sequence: TGTGCCAGCACCCCTGGGCCAGACTCCTACAATGAGCAGTTCTTC. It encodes CASTPGPDSYNEQFF.

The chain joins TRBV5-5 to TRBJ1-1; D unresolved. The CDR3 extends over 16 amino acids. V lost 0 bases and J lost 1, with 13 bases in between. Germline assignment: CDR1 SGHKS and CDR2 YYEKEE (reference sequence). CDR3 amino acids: CASSLVVAPANTEAFF. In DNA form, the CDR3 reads TGTGCCAGCAGCTTGGTTGTCGCGCCAGCGAACACTGAAGCTTTCTTT.

The CDR3 loop is CASSSDRGQNTEAFF. CDR3 nucleotides: TGTGCCAGCAGCTCGGACAGGGGACAGAACACTGAAGCTTTCTTT. The chain employs TRBV5-6 and TRBJ1-1; TRBD1 agrees at 9 bases. CDR1 is SGHDT and CDR2 is YYEEEE in the germline V gene. CDR3 size: 15 residues. The junction had 4 bases not matched to a gene; V was cut back by 3 bases and J by 1 base.

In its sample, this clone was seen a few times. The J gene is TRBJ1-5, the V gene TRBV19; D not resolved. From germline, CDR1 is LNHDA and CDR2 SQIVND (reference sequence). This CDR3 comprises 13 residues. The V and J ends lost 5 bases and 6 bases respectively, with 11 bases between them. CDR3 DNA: TGTGCCAGTAGTCTGTCGATCGGTCAGCCCCAGCATTTT. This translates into CASSLSIGQPQHF.

In nucleotides, the CDR3 is TGTGCCAGCAGCCCCTACGGGGGAAAAAACATTCAGTACTTC. Translated: CASSPYGGKNIQYF. The chain carries TRBV7-6 and TRBJ2-4, with D perhaps matching TRBD2 (6 bases). Between the trimmed V and J ends, which lost 5 bases and 4 bases, there was a span of 12 bases. The CDR3 runs to 14 residues. The V gene's germline CDR1 is SGHVS and CDR2 FNYEAQ. The full variable domain, with the rest looked up from reference TRBV7-6 and TRBJ2-4, is GAGVSQSPRYKVTKRGQDVALRCDPISGHVSLYWYRQALGQGPEFLTYFNYEAQQDKSGLPNDRFSAERPEGSISTLTIQRTEQRDSAMYRCASSPYGGKNIQYFGAGTRLSVL.

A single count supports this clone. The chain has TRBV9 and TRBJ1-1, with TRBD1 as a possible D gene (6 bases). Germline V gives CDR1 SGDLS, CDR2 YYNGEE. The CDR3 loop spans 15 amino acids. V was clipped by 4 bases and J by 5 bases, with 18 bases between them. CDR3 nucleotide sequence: TGTGCCAGCAGCCCCCGGGGGAGGGGGAAAACTGAAGCTTTCTTT. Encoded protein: CASSPRGRGKTEAFF.

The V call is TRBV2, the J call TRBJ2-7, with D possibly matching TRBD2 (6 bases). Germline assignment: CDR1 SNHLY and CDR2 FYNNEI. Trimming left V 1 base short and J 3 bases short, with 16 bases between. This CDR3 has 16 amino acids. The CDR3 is CASSEGRDFLFYEQYF. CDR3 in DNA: TGTGCCAGCAGTGAAGGGCGGGATTTTCTCTTCTACGAGCAGTACTTC.

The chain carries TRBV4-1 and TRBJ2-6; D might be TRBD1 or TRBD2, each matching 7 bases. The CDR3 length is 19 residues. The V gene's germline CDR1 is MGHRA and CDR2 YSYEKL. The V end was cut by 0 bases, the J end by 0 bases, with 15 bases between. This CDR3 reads CASSQEGGDRPSGANVLTF. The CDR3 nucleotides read TGCGCCAGCAGCCAAGAGGGGGGGGACAGACCCTCTGGGGCCAACGTCCTGACTTTC.